The entry below gives a single T cell receptor (beta chain) sequence along with its context. This clonotype has a count of ten or more. This receptor's antigen is unknown. No clone much larger than this one lies a single base away; base qualities are absent. The data derive from a study of Graves' ophthalmopathy and Graves' hyperthyroidism (dated by TCRdb to the late 2010s). Study-wide context: A patient counted as having stable hyperthyroidism if there was no progression to ophthalmopathy within 18 months of follow-up. To tell Graves' ophthalmopathy apart from Graves' hyperthyroidism, and to predict which patients would progress to ophthalmopathy, the study relied on TCR beta repertoire signatures. In total, 135 blood samples were TCR-sequenced: some 40 ophthalmopathy, under 85 hyperthyroidism and around 17 hyperthyroidism-to-ophthalmopathy patients. To explore V-J signatures that distinguish ophthalmopathy from hyperthyroidism, a discovery set of about a hundred patients was enrolled, made up of about 40 with ophthalmopathy and some 60 with stable hyperthyroidism. The independent validation cohort included under 20 hyperthyroidism patients plus 17 patients who later progressed from hyperthyroidism to ophthalmopathy. In five or six hyperthyroidism patients, T-cell repertoires of thyroid tissue and blood were compared. Following sampling, methimazole starting at 30 mg daily was administered to hyperthyroidism patients, and high-dose intravenous methylprednisolone was administered to ophthalmopathy patients.

The junction carries 12 bases between V and J, which are trimmed by 2 bases and 8 bases respectively. The CDR1 and CDR2 encoded by the germline V gene are SQVTM and ANQGSEA. Reading from cysteine to phenylalanine, the CDR3 counts 12 amino acids. The entry retains the CDR3 DNA only, 36 bases that are in frame from base 1. Overall study outcomes, separate from this receptor: In cross-validation, the 13-signature model distinguished ophthalmopathy from stable hyperthyroidism with nearly 90% sensitivity and about 84% specificity, and in the test set the corresponding values were roughly 80% and 76%. In validation, the model predicted ophthalmopathy progression with more than 70% sensitivity and roughly 72% specificity; some 13 predicted patients were CT-confirmed with GO in a median of approximately 6.2 months. Sample size was not statistically predetermined, and group allocation was not concealed from the investigators. Most expanded thyroid clonotypes with frequency above 0.001 were also detected in blood, suggesting blood repertoires may reflect the thyroid immune response.

Patients with hyperthyroidism were aged 18 to 65 years, had been newly diagnosed, and had a disease duration of less than 2 months. Patients with other autoimmune diseases, uncontrolled infections, pregnancy or lactation were excluded. Diagnosis was based on clinical symptoms, serum thyroxine, TRAb, thyroid ultrasound and orbital computed tomography. Total RNA was extracted with Trizol reagent and quality-checked on an Agilent 2100 Bioanalyzer. For repertoire sequencing, TCR beta CDR3 regions were amplified from RNA transcripts. The first round of RT-PCR was done with HTBI primers and the Qiagen OneStep RT-PCR kit, and was followed by a second round of multiplex PCR, then size selection and purification. Libraries were sequenced on an Illumina HiSeq2000 using paired-end 100 bp reads. The original methods were these. SOAPnuke was used to process the reads, throwing out any read that had adapters, had uncalled bases, had a mean Phred below 15, or lacked an exact constant-primer or identifier match. High-quality paired reads were merged with COPE v1.2.5. Each unique nucleotide sequence was treated as a clonotype, and MiTCR v1.1 was used to align the clonotypes to the IMGT TRB V, D and J references. Analysis was restricted to V-J combinations with a frequency above 0.0001, which covered roughly 99% of repertoires. For each V-J combination, a TCR clonal expansion and chaos score was defined as the ratio of F50 clonal expansion to chaos observed in the TCRdist matrix. Features were reduced by Welch's t-statistics and random forest to 10 to 15 V-J combinations, which fed a naive Bayes classifier. The Morisita-Horn index was used to measure how similar the thyroid and blood repertoires were. TCRdb applied fastp at Q25 and MiXCR to the public reads, then kept only in-frame beta chains. Every distinct CDR3 protein forms one entry, paired with its most common genes and DNA. V and J calls and clone size were set by TCRdb, not the authors. Present in this sample are around 590,000 distinct CDR3 sequences, under 40% of which were seen just once. The ten largest account for around 4% of the sample.

This sequence was found in an adult man with Graves' hyperthyroidism. The chain is encoded by TRBV29-1 joined to TRBJ1-2; the D gene is perhaps TRBD1, from 6 matching bases. Sequencing was done on a sample of peripheral blood or thyroid tissue (not recorded which). The CDR3 loop reads CSVEKGVQGYTF. The nucleotide sequence is TGCAGCGTTGAAAAGGGGGTCCAAGGCTACACCTTC.